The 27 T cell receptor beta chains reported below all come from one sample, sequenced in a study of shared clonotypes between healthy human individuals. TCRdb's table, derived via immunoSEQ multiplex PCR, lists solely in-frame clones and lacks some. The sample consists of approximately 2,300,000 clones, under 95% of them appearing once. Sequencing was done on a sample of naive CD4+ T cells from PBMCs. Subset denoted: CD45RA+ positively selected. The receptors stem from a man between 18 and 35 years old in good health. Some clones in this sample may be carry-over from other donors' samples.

This CDR3 is CAWSFEGASSEAFF. For the CDR3, the DNA is TGTGCCTGGAGTTTTGAGGGTGCGAGTTCTGAAGCTTTCTTT. The chain joins TRBV30 to TRBJ1-1; no clear D gene. The CDR3 extends over 14 amino acids. The germline CDR1 and CDR2 sequences are GTSNPN and SVGIG (reference sequence). V lost 2 bases, J lost 6 bases, and 16 bases lay in between. Full variable domain (remainder filled in from reference TRBV30 and TRBJ1-1): SQTIHQWPATLVQPVGSPLSLECTVEGTSNPNLYWYRQAAGRGLQLLFYSVGIGQISSEVPQNLSASRPQDRQFILSSKKLLLSDSGFYLCAWSFEGASSEAFFGQGTRLTVV.

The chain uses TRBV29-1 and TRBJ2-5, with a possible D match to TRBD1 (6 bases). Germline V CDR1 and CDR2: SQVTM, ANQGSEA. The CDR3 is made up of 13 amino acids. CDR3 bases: TGCATCGCCAACACAGGGTTCGGAGAGACCCAGTACTTC. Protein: CIANTGFGETQYF.

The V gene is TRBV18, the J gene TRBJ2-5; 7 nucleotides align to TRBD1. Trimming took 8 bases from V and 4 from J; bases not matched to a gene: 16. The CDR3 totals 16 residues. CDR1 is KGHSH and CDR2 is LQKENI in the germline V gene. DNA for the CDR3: TGTGCCAGCCCAACACCTGGGCAGGGGGAGCGAGAGACCCAGTACTTC. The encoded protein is CASPTPGQGERETQYF.

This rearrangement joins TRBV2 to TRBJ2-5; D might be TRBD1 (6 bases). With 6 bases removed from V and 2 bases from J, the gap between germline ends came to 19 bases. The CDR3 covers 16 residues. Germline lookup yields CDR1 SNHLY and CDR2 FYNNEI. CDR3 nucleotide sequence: TGTGCCAGCAGGGCAAACAGGGTAGGGGCACAAGAGACCCAGTACTTC. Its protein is CASRANRVGAQETQYF.

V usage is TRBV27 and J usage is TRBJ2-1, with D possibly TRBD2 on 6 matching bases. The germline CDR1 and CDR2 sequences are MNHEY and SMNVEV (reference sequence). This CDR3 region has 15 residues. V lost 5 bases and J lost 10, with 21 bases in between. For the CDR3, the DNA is TGTGCCAGCAGTGCAATTAGCGGAACCTCGGGGGAGCAGTTCTTC. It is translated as CASSAISGTSGEQFF.

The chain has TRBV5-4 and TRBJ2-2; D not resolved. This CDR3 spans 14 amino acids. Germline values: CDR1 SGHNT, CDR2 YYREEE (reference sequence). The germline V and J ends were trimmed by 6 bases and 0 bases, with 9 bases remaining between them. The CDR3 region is CASTESANTGELFF. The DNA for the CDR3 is TGTGCCAGCACGGAATCCGCGAACACCGGGGAGCTGTTTTTT.

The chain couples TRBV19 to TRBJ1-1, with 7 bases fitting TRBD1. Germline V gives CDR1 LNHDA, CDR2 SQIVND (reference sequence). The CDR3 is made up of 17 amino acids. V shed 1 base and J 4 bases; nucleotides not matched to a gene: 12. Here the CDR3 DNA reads TGTGCCAGTAGTATAGGAAAGGGGGCGATCGGAATCACTGAAGCTTTCTTT. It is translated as CASSIGKGAIGITEAFF.

CDR3 residues: CASSSITGGAETQYF. As DNA, the CDR3 is TGTGCCAGCAGCTCCATTACAGGGGGCGCGGAGACCCAGTACTTC. The chain joins TRBV7-2 to TRBJ2-5; TRBD1 matches 9 bases. Germline CDR1 and CDR2: SGHTA and FQGNSA. J gave up 5 bases and V 4 bases, and 8 bases lay outside the gene matches. CDR3 length: 15 amino acids.

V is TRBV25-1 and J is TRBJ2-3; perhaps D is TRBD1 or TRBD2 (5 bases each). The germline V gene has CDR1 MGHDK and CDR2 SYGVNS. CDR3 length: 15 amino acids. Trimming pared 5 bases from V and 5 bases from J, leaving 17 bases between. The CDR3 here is CASSLGGHRGDTQYF. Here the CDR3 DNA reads TGTGCCAGCAGTCTTGGCGGGCATAGGGGAGATACGCAGTATTTT.

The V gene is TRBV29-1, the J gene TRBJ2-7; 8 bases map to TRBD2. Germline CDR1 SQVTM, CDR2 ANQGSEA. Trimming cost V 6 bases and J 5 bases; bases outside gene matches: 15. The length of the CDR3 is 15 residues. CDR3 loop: CSVPLGPGLVHEQYF. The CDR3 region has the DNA TGCAGCGTCCCACTAGGGCCGGGACTAGTCCACGAGCAGTACTTC.

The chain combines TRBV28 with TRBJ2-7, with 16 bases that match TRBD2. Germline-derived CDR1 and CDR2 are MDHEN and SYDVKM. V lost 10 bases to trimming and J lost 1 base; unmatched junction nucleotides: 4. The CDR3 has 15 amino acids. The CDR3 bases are TGTGCCATCGGGACTAGCGGGAGGGCTTCCTACGAGCAGTACTTC. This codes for CAIGTSGRASYEQYF. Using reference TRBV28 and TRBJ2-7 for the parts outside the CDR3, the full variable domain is DVKVTQSSRYLVKRTGEKVFLECVQDMDHENMFWYRQDPGLGLRLIYFSYDVKMKEKGDIPEGYSVSREKKERFSLILESASTNQTSMYLCAIGTSGRASYEQYFGPGTRLTVT.

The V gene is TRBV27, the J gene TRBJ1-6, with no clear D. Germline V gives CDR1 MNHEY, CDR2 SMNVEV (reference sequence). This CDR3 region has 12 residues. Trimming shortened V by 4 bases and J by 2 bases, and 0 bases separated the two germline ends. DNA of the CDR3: TGTGCCAGCAGTTCCTATAATTCACCCCTCCACTTT. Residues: CASSSYNSPLHF.

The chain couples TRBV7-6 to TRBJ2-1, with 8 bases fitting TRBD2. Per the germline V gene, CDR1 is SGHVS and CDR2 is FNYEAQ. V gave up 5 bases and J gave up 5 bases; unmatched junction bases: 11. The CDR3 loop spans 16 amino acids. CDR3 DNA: TGTGCCAGCAGCGCTGCCGTAACTAGCGGACACAATGAGCAGTTCTTC. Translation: CASSAAVTSGHNEQFF.

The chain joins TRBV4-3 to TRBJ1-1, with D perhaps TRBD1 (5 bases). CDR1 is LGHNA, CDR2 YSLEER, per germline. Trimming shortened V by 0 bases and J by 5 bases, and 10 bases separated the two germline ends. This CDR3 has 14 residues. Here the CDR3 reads CASSQEGLLTEAFF. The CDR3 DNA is TGCGCCAGCAGCCAAGAGGGACTACTTACTGAAGCTTTCTTT.

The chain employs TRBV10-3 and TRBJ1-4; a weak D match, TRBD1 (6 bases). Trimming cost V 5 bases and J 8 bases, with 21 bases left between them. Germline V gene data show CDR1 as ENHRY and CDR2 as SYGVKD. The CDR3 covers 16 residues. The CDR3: CAISSRQAVTGEKLFF. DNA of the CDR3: TGTGCCATCAGTTCCCGACAGGCGGTAACGGGGGAAAAACTGTTTTTT.

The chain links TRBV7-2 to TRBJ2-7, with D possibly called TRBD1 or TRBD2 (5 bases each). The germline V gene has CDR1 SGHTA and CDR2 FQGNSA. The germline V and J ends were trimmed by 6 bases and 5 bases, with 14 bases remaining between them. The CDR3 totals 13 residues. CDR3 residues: CASSLMGVNEQYF. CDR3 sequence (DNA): TGTGCCAGCAGTCTAATGGGGGTAAACGAGCAGTACTTC.

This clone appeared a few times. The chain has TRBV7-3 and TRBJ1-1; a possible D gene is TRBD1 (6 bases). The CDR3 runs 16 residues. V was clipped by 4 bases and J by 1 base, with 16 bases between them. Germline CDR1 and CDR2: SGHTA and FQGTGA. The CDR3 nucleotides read TGTGCCAGCAGCTCGACGCCGGGACATACGAACACTGAAGCTTTCTTT. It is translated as CASSSTPGHTNTEAFF.

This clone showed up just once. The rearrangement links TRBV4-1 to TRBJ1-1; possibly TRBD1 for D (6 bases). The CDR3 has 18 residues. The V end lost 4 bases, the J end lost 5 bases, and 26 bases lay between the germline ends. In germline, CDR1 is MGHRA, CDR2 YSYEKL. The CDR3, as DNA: TGCGCCAGCAGCCCCCTAGGGGGACGGGGGCCCTTGGTGACTGAAGCTTTCTTT. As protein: CASSPLGGRGPLVTEAFF.

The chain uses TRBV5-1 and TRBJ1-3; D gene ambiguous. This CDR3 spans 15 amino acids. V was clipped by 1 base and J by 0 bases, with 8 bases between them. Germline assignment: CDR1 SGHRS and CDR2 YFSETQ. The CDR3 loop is CASSLSLFSGNTIYF. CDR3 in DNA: TGCGCCAGCAGCTTGTCGCTGTTCTCTGGAAACACCATATATTTT.

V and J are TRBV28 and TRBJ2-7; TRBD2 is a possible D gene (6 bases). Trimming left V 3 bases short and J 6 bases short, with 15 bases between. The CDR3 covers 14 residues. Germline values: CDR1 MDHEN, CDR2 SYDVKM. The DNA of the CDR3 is TGTGCCAGCAGTTTGGGGGGACCTCTGGGCGAGCAGTACTTC. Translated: CASSLGGPLGEQYF.

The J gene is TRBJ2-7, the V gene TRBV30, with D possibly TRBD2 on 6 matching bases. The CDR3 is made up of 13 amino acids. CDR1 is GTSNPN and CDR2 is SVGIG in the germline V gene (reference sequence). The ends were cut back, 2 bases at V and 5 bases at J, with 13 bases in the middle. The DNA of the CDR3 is TGTGCCTGGAGTCTCGGGAGTGTCGACGAGCAGTACTTC. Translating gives CAWSLGSVDEQYF. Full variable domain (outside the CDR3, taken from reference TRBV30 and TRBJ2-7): SQTIHQWPATLVQPVGSPLSLECTVEGTSNPNLYWYRQAAGRGLQLLFYSVGIGQISSEVPQNLSASRPQDRQFILSSKKLLLSDSGFYLCAWSLGSVDEQYFGPGTRLTVT.

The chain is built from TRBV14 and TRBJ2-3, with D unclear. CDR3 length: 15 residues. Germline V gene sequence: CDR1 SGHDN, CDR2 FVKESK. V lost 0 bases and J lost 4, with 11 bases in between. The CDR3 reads CASSQEFQAPDTQYF. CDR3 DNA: TGTGCCAGCAGCCAAGAATTTCAGGCCCCAGATACGCAGTATTTT. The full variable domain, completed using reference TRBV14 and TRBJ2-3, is EAGVTQFPSHSVIEKGQTVTLRCDPISGHDNLYWYRRVMGKEIKFLLHFVKESKQDESGMPNNRFLAERTGGTYSTLKVQPAELEDSGVYFCASSQEFQAPDTQYFGPGTRLTVL.

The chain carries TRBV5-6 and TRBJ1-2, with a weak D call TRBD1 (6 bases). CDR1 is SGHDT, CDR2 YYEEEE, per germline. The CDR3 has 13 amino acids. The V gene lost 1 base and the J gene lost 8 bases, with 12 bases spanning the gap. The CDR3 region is CASSLSPGEGYTF. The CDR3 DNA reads TGTGCCAGCAGCTTGTCTCCAGGGGAAGGCTACACCTTC.

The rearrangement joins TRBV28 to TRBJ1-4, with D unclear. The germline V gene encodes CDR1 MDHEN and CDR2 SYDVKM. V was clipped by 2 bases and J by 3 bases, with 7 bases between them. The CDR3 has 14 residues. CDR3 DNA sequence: TGTGCCAGCAGTTTAGGGCAGCCTAATGAAAAACTGTTTTTT. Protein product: CASSLGQPNEKLFF.

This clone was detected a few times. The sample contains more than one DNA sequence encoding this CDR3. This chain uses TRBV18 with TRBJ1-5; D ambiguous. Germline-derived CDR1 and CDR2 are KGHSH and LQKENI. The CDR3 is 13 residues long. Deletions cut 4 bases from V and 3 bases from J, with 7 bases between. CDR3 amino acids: CASSQGNNQPQHF. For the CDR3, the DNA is TGTGCCAGCTCACAAGGGAACAATCAGCCCCAGCATTTT.

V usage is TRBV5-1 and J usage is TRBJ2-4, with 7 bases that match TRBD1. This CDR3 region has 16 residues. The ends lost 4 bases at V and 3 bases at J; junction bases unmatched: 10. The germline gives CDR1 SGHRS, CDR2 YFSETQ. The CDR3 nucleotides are TGCGCCAGCAGCGGGACAGAAAACTGGGGCAAAAACATTCAGTACTTC. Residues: CASSGTENWGKNIQYF.

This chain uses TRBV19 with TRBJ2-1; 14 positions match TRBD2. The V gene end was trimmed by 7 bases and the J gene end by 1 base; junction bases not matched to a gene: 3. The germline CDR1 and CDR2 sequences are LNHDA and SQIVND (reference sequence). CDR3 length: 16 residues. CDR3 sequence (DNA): TGTGCCAGTAAGGGACTAGCGGGAGTGTCCTACAATGAGCAGTTCTTC. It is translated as CASKGLAGVSYNEQFF.